This T cell receptor beta chain is drawn from a study of regulatory T cells in long-lasting Graves disease. Time point: newly diagnosed GD, antithyroid drugs for less than 3 months. Preparation of the TCR library used RNA extracted from PBMCs. Assembly of TCR beta libraries relied on iRepertoire HTBI primers together with Arm-PCR of CDR3 regions. TCRdb ran MiXCR on the multiplex PCR reads and lists one entry per CDR3 protein. This repertoire shows about 530,000 distinct CDR3 sequences, about 16% found once; its top ten account for approximately 25%. The study's findings and limits: Segments TRBV28, TRBJ1-2 and TRBJ2-5 showed preferential usage in persistent disease. Compared with new cases, persistent Graves' patients showed reduced TCR diversity.

J gave up 3 bases and V 7 bases, and 5 bases lay outside the gene matches. CDR1 is MDHEN and CDR2 is SYDVKM in the germline V gene. The length of the CDR3 is 15 residues. A word on this clonotype: Its antigen is not known.

In addition, the sample was reused for a study of T cells in Graves' hyperthyroidism and ophthalmopathy.

The chain links TRBV28 to TRBJ2-3; 12 positions match TRBD1. The material sequenced was peripheral blood mononuclear cells (PBMCs), taken at new diagnosis, from a patient treated with antithyroid drugs. The clonotype originates from a woman aged 40-60 years with Graves disease. The CDR3 DNA sequence: TGTGCCAGCAAGGGACAGGGGGCCTATACAGATACGCAGTATTTT. It translates to CASKGQGAYTDTQYF. Full variable domain (outside the CDR3, taken from reference TRBV28 and TRBJ2-3): DVKVTQSSRYLVKRTGEKVFLECVQDMDHENMFWYRQDPGLGLRLIYFSYDVKMKEKGDIPEGYSVSREKKERFSLILESASTNQTSMYLCASKGQGAYTDTQYFGPGTRLTVL.